This is a list of T cell receptor beta chains from one sample in a study of shared clonotypes between healthy human individuals. Here immunoSEQ multiplex PCR was the method, and the copy in TCRdb shows in-frame clones only, minus some. The repertoire holds some 2,500,000 clones, with over 85% as singletons. Sequencing input: naive CD4+ T cells from PBMCs. The receptors derive from a man younger than 30 in good health. Some clones in this sample may be carry-over from other donors' samples. The CDR3 runs from the conserved cysteine through the conserved F or W. The D gene is left open where the match is weak. Some rows mark clone size as missing; the rest say once, few, many or name a class of expanded clone.

v_call,clone_size,d_call,j_call,cdr3_nt,cdr3_aa
TRBV5-5,few,NA,TRBJ1-2,TGTGCCAGCAGCTCGAATGGCTACACCTTC,CASSSNGYTF
TRBV10-3,NA,TRBD2,TRBJ2-1,TGTGCCATCAAGGGGTCCAGCGGGGTGGACAATGAGCAGTTCTTC,CAIKGSSGVDNEQFF
TRBV28,NA,NA,TRBJ1-3,TGTGCAGGGGGAGAAGGAACTGGAAACACCATATATTTT,CAGGEGTGNTIYF
TRBV7-8,once,NA,TRBJ2-7,TGTGCCAGCAGCGAAACCTACGAGCAGTACTTC,CASSETYEQYF
TRBV5-1,NA,NA,TRBJ2-7,TGCGCCAGCAGCTCCCGCGGAGGGTTCGGCTACGAGCAGTACTTC,CASSSRGGFGYEQYF
TRBV7-8,NA,TRBD2,TRBJ2-5,TGTGCCAGCAGCTTAGGGCGTTGGACTAGCGGGAGATCGTTGGAGACCCAGTACTTC,CASSLGRWTSGRSLETQYF
TRBV18,NA,TRBD1,TRBJ2-2,TGTGCCAGCTCACCAGGGACAGGGTTAAACACCGGGGAGCTGTTTTTT,CASSPGTGLNTGELFF
TRBV7-2,NA,TRBD1,TRBJ1-1,TGTGCCAGCAGCTTCAAAGGAACAGGGGACACTGAAGCTTTCTTT,CASSFKGTGDTEAFF
TRBV6-5,NA,NA,TRBJ1-3,TGTGCCAGCAGTTACAACCGAAACACCATATATTTT,CASSYNRNTIYF
TRBV2,NA,NA,TRBJ2-2,TGTGCCAGCAGACGCGACAGGTACCCCGGGGAGCTGTTTTTT,CASRRDRYPGELFF
TRBV9,NA,NA,TRBJ2-7,TGTGCCAGCAGCGCCGCTGTTACACCGCCGACGTACTTC,CASSAAVTPPTYF
TRBV4-1,NA,NA,TRBJ1-1,TGCGCCAGCAGCCAAGCCTTCGGGGACACTGAAGCTTTCTTT,CASSQAFGDTEAFF
TRBV18,few,NA,TRBJ1-3,TGTGCCAGCTCACCAGCCAGGATTTCGAGCACCATATATTTT,CASSPARISSTIYF
TRBV7-3,NA,NA,TRBJ2-1,TGTGCCAGCAGCCCCCCGGGTGTCTACAATGAGCAGTTCTTC,CASSPPGVYNEQFF
TRBV28,NA,TRBD2,TRBJ2-5,TGTGCCAGCAGACGTAGGACTAGCGGCCAAGAGACCCAGTACTTC,CASRRRTSGQETQYF
TRBV5-1,NA,TRBD2,TRBJ2-5,TGCGCCAGCAGCTTCGGATTAGTTAGCGGGGGTGGGCAAGAGACCCAGTACTTC,CASSFGLVSGGGQETQYF
TRBV28,NA,NA,TRBJ1-4,TGTGCCAGCAGTCAGACATGGGACCAGGACGGTGAAAAACTGTTTTTT,CASSQTWDQDGEKLFF
TRBV6-5,NA,NA,TRBJ2-2,TGTGCCAGCAGTTACGACCGGTACACCGGGGAGCTGTTTTTT,CASSYDRYTGELFF
TRBV6-5,NA,NA,TRBJ2-5,TGTGCCAGCAGGACAACAGCGGACCAAGAGACCCAGTACTTC,CASRTTADQETQYF
TRBV15,NA,NA,TRBJ2-1,TGTGCCACCAGCAGACGTGGGCTAGCGACGTACAATGAGCAGTTCTTC,CATSRRGLATYNEQFF
TRBV28,NA,NA,TRBJ2-3,TGTGCCAGCAGTTTACGGGCTAGCGGCACAGATACGCAGTATTTT,CASSLRASGTDTQYF
TRBV16,NA,NA,TRBJ1-5,TGTGCCAGCAGCTCGCAACGGGGGCATCAGCCCCAGCATTTT,CASSSQRGHQPQHF